Listed below are T cell receptor beta chains from one sample, sequenced in a study of CD8 T cells in ankylosing spondylitis. TCRdb ran MiXCR on the 5' RACE reads and lists one entry per CDR3 protein. The table shows tens of thousands of distinct CDR3 sequences, with about 6.3% occurring only once. Sample: blood, either unsorted or a sorted T cell fraction (not recorded which). These receptors all stem from a male donor with ankylosing spondylitis or in good health (not recorded which). CDR3s include the opening cysteine and the closing phenylalanine or tryptophan. Each record gives: J gene, D gene, V gene, clone size, CDR3 DNA, CDR3 protein. A D gene is named only where the DNA matches it firmly. Only part of the rows carry a size: once, few, many, or a class if the clone is expanded.

TRBJ2-2	-	TRBV18	-	TGTGCCAGCTCACCTGTCAAGGACATATACACCGGGGAGCTGTTTTTT	CASSPVKDIYTGELFF
TRBJ2-1	TRBD1	TRBV24-1	many	TGTGCCACCAGTGAACCGGGACAGGGAGTTGCAAATGAGCAGTTCTTC	CATSEPGQGVANEQFF
TRBJ2-7	-	TRBV6-2/TRBV6-3	many	TGTGCCAGCAGCCACACCCTGGAGCAGTACTTC	CASSHTLEQYF
TRBJ2-2	TRBD1	TRBV7-2	many	TGTGCCAGCAGCCTAGGGACAGGGGAAGGCGGGGAGCTGTTTTTT	CASSLGTGEGGELFF
TRBJ2-3	-	TRBV11-2	many	TGTGCCAGCAGCCGAACCCGGGCAGGGCGAACAGATACGCAGTATTTT	CASSRTRAGRTDTQYF
TRBJ2-5	TRBD1	TRBV28	many	TGTGCCAGCAGTACCCGGACAGGGGGGTCCCAGTACTTC	CASSTRTGGSQYF
TRBJ2-1	TRBD2	TRBV5-1	many	TGCGCCAGCAGCTTAATGACTAGCGGGGGGCTTCCAACCTACAATGAGCAGTTCTTC	CASSLMTSGGLPTYNEQFF
TRBJ2-7	-	TRBV11-1	many	TGTGCCAGCTGTCCAGGCCCGTGGTACGAGCAGTACTTC	CASCPGPWYEQYF
TRBJ2-1	TRBD2	TRBV19	many	TGTGCCAGTAGCTGGGCACTAGCGGGAGTGTCCTACAATGAGCAGTTCTTC	CASSWALAGVSYNEQFF
TRBJ2-1	-	TRBV20-1	many	TGCAGTGCTAGCGGAGGAGGCAATGAGCAGTTCTTC	CSASGGGNEQFF
TRBJ1-4	-	TRBV7-2	-	TGTGCCAGCAGCTACACAGGGTTCGATGAAAAACTGTTTTTT	CASSYTGFDEKLFF
TRBJ1-5	-	TRBV7-2	-	TGTACCAGCAGCCCACCCCGCAGCCTCAATCAGCCCCAGCATTTT	CTSSPPRSLNQPQHF
TRBJ2-1	-	TRBV18	many	TGTGCCAGCTCACCTCAGAAGGGACGTCACAATGAGCAGTTCTTC	CASSPQKGRHNEQFF
TRBJ2-3	-	TRBV7-9	many	TGTGCCAGCAGCTTGCGGCGAGATACGCAGTATTTT	CASSLRRDTQYF
TRBJ2-1	TRBD1	TRBV5-1	many	TGCGCCAGACGGATCAGGGGGTCCTACAATGAGCAGTTCTTC	CARRIRGSYNEQFF
TRBJ1-5	-	TRBV5-5	many	TGTGCCAGCAGCTTGTCAGGCGGACTAAGGCCCCAGCATTTT	CASSLSGGLRPQHF
TRBJ2-3	-	TRBV6-5	many	TGTGCCAGCAGTTACTCGAACTCCCGCACAGATACGCAGTATTTT	CASSYSNSRTDTQYF
TRBJ2-7	-	TRBV10-3	many	TGTGCCATCAGTGGGGACCTATCCCGGACCTACGAGCAGTACTTC	CAISGDLSRTYEQYF
TRBJ1-1	-	TRBV14	many	TGTGCCAGCAGCCAAGATCTCCGTCTCCCGAACCCTGAAGCTTTCTTT	CASSQDLRLPNPEAFF
TRBJ2-7	-	TRBV5-1	many	TGCGCCAGCAGCTCGGACGGGTACGAGCAGTACTTC	CASSSDGYEQYF
TRBJ1-2	TRBD1	TRBV12-3/TRBV12-4	-	TGTACCCGCAGTTCTAGAGGGGGACAGGGCCAATCTAACTATGGCTACACCTTC	CTRSSRGGQGQSNYGYTF
TRBJ2-1	-	TRBV9	many	TGTGCCAGCAGCGGCTCCCGGGGAACTCTCGAGCAGTTCTTC	CASSGSRGTLEQFF
TRBJ2-1	TRBD2	TRBV15	many	TGTGCCACCAGCAGAGATCTGTTAGCGGGAGGGTATGAGCAGTTCTTC	CATSRDLLAGGYEQFF
TRBJ2-1	-	TRBV6-1	many	TGTGCCAGCAGGACAACAGGAGAGGGTCGTAGGAATGAGCAGTTCTTC	CASRTTGEGRRNEQFF
TRBJ1-1	-	TRBV19	many	TGTGCCAGTAGTATCCGGCGAACGCGGGCGAACACTGAAGCTTTCTTT	CASSIRRTRANTEAFF